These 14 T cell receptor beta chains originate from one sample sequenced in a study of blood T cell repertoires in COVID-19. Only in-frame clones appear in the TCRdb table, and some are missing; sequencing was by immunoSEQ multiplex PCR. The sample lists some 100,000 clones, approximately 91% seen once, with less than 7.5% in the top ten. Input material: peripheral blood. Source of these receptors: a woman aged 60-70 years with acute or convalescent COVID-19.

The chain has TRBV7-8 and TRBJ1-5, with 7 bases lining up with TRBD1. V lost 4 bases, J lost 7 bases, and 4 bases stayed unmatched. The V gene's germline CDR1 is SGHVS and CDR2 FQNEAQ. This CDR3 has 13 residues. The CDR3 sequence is CASSSDRAQPQHF. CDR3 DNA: TGTGCCAGCAGCTCAGACAGGGCCCAGCCCCAGCATTTT.

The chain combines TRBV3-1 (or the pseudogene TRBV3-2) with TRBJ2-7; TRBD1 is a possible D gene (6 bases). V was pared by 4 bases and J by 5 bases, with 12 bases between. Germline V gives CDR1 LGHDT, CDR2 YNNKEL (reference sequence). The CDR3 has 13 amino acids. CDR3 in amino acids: CASSLIGGDEQYF. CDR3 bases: TGTGCCAGCAGCCTTATAGGGGGTGACGAGCAGTACTTC.

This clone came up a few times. DNA for the CDR3: TGTGCCAGCAGCTTACCCCGCGGCTACACTGAAGCTTTCTTT. This gives the protein CASSLPRGYTEAFF. The chain has TRBV7-2 and TRBJ1-1, with D hard to call. The CDR3 has 14 amino acids. CDR1 is SGHTA, CDR2 FQGNSA, per germline. The ends were cut back, 2 bases at V and 3 bases at J, with 10 bases in the middle. The entire variable domain, with the rest obtained from reference TRBV7-2 and TRBJ1-1, is as follows: GAGVSQSPSNKVTEKGKDVELRCDPISGHTALYWYRQSLGQGLEFLIYFQGNSAPDKSGLPSDRFSAERTGGSVSTLTIQRTQQEDSAVYLCASSLPRGYTEAFFGQGTRLTVV.

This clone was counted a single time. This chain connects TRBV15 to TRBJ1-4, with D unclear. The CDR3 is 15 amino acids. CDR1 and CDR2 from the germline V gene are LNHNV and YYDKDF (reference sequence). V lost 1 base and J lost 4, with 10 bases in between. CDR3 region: CATSRGGKDNEKLFF. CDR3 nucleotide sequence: TGTGCCACCAGCAGAGGAGGGAAAGATAATGAAAAACTGTTTTTT.

The CDR3 sequence: CASSGGLAGGETQYF. CDR3 sequence (DNA): TGTGCCAGCAGCGGGGGACTAGCGGGAGGTGAGACCCAGTACTTC. The V call is TRBV3-1 (or the pseudogene TRBV3-2), the J call TRBJ2-5; 15 positions agree with TRBD2. Trimming removed 5 bases from V and 5 bases from J; junction bases left unmatched: 3. The CDR3 is 15 amino acids. The V gene's germline CDR1 is LGHDT and CDR2 YNNKEL (reference sequence).

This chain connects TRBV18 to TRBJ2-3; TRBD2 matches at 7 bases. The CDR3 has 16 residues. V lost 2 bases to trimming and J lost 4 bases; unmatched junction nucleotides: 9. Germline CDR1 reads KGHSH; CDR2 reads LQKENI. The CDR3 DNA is TGTGCCAGCTCACCATTCGTCTCTGGGGGGGCAGATACGCAGTATTTT. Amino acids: CASSPFVSGGADTQYF.

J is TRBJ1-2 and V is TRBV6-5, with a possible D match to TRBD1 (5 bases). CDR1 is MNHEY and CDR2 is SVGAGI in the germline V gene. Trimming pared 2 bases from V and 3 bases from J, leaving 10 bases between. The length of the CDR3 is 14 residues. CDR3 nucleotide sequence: TGTGCCAGCAGTTACCGGGCGGGGGACTATGGCTACACCTTC. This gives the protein CASSYRAGDYGYTF.

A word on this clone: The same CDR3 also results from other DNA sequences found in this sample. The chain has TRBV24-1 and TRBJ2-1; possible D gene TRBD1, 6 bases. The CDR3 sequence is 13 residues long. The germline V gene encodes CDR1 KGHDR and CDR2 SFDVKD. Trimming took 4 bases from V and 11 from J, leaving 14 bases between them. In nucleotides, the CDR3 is TGTGCCACCAGTGACCTAACGACAGGAAAGCAGTTCTTC. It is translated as CATSDLTTGKQFF.

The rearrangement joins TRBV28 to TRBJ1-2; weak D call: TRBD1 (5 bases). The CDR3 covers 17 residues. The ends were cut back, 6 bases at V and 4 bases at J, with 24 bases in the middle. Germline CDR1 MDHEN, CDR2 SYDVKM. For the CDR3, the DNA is TGTGCCAGCAGGGCTCGAAAGGCAGGGTGGACTATCTATGGCTACACCTTC. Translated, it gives CASRARKAGWTIYGYTF.

This chain's CDR3 is CASSFTRGAWNTIYF. The DNA for the CDR3 is TGTGCCAGCAGCTTCACCCGGGGGGCATGGAACACCATATATTTT. This chain uses TRBV11-2 with TRBJ1-3; D is possibly TRBD1 (6 bases). The V and J ends lost 3 bases and 7 bases respectively, with 16 bases between them. The CDR3 spans 15 residues. The germline CDR1 and CDR2 sequences are SGHAT and FQNNGV.

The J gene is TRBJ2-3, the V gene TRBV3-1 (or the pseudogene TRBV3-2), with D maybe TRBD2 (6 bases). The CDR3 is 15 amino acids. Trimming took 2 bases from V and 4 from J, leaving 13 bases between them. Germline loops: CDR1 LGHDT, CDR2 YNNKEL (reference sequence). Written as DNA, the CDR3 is TGTGCCAGCAGCCAATGGCGGGATATAGCAGATACGCAGTATTTT. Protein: CASSQWRDIADTQYF.

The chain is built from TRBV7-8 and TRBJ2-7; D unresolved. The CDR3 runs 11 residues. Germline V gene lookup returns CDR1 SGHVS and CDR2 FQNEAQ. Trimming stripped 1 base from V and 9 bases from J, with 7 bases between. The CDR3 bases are TGTGCCAGCAGCTTAGACTCTCGGCAGTACTTC. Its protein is CASSLDSRQYF.

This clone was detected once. Here the CDR3 reads CASSQGLAGTAIPHEQFF. CDR3 bases: TGTGCCAGCAGCCAAGGACTAGCGGGGACAGCCATACCCCATGAGCAGTTCTTC. V gene TRBV3-1 (or the pseudogene TRBV3-2) combines with J gene TRBJ2-1; 11 bases match TRBD2. V trimming: 1 base; J trimming: 8 bases; junction bases outside the gene matches: 13. The CDR3 has 18 residues. The germline V gene encodes CDR1 LGHDT and CDR2 YNNKEL (reference sequence).

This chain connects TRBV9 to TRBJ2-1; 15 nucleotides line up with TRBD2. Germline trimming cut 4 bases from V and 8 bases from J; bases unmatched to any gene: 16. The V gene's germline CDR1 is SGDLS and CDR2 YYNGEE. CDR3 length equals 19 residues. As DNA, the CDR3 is TGTGCCAGCAGCCCCCGGGCAGGACAGGGACTAGCGGGAGGCGATGAGCAGTTCTTC. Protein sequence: CASSPRAGQGLAGGDEQFF.